Listed here are 9 T cell receptor beta chains from one sample, sequenced in a study of T cell changes during pregnancy in multiple sclerosis. The method was immunoSEQ multiplex PCR; TCRdb's version includes in-frame clones alone and lacks a portion of them. Among approximately 50,000 clones listed, 94% were seen once. The sample here was CD4+ T cells from peripheral blood mononuclear cells, taken in the third trimester of pregnancy. All receptors come from a female donor with multiple sclerosis, enrolled in a pregnancy study.

The rearrangement links TRBV18 to TRBJ1-5, with 10 bases fitting TRBD1. Germline V gene data show CDR1 as KGHSH and CDR2 as LQKENI. V lost 4 bases and J lost 2; bases outside the gene matches: 5. The CDR3 runs 16 residues. The CDR3 reads CASSQTGGKGNQPQHF. In DNA form, the CDR3 reads TGTGCCAGCTCACAGACAGGGGGCAAAGGCAATCAGCCCCAGCATTTT.

J is TRBJ2-7 and V is TRBV18, with 9 bases fitting TRBD1. CDR3 length: 16 amino acids. Germline-derived CDR1 and CDR2 are KGHSH and LQKENI. The V segment lost 8 bases and the J segment 6 bases; nucleotides outside the gene matches: 17. The DNA for the CDR3 is TGTGCCAGCCAAAACAGGATGGGACAGGGTTTCTCCGAGCAGTACTTC. Amino acids: CASQNRMGQGFSEQYF.

This chain links TRBV7-8 with TRBJ2-2; D not resolved. V lost 1 base and J 0 bases, leaving 12 bases between the germline ends. Germline lookup yields CDR1 SGHVS and CDR2 FQNEAQ. The CDR3 runs 17 residues. The CDR3 reads CASSLVRFGSNTGELFF. The CDR3, as DNA: TGTGCCAGCAGCTTAGTGAGGTTTGGGTCGAACACCGGGGAGCTGTTTTTT.

This clone appeared once. This chain joins TRBV19 and TRBJ2-7, with 8 bases lining up with TRBD2. Per the germline V gene, CDR1 is LNHDA and CDR2 is SQIVND (reference sequence). The J segment lost 3 bases and the V segment lost 8 bases, leaving 9 bases of the junction unmatched. The CDR3 covers 14 residues. The CDR3 DNA sequence: TGTGCCAGTCCGCCCGGGAGGGGTGGCTACGAGCAGTACTTC. It specifies CASPPGRGGYEQYF. The full variable domain, its missing parts supplied by reference TRBV19 and TRBJ2-7, is DGGITQSPKYLFRKEGQNVTLSCEQNLNHDAMYWYRQDPGQGLRLIYYSQIVNDFQKGDIAEGYSVSREKKESFPLTVTSAQKNPTAFYLCASPPGRGGYEQYFGPGTRLTVT.

The sample holds a few counts of this clone. The chain joins TRBV30 to TRBJ1-6, with TRBD1 matching over 8 bases. This CDR3 contains 19 residues. V gave up 2 bases and J gave up 1 base; unmatched junction bases: 13. Looked up from germline, CDR1 is GTSNPN and CDR2 is SVGIG (reference sequence). The CDR3 sequence: CAWSMRAGGLGSYNSPLHF. The CDR3 DNA reads TGTGCCTGGAGTATGAGGGCAGGGGGCTTGGGTTCCTATAATTCACCCCTCCACTTT.

The rearrangement links TRBV6-1 to TRBJ2-7; 7 positions match TRBD1. Germline V lookup: CDR1 MNHNS, CDR2 SASEGT. The V and J ends lost 4 bases and 2 bases, in that order; junction bases with no gene match: 8. The CDR3 length is 15 residues. Here the CDR3 reads CASSVAGTETYEQYF. For the CDR3, the DNA is TGTGCCAGCAGTGTCGCCGGGACAGAGACCTACGAGCAGTACTTC.

V gene TRBV7-2 combines with J gene TRBJ2-7; possibly TRBD1 for D (6 bases). Germline CDR1 is SGHTA and CDR2 is FQGNSA. The CDR3 contains 14 residues. The germline V and J ends were trimmed by 5 bases and 3 bases, with 14 bases remaining between them. The CDR3 bases are TGTGCCAGCAGCAAGGCACAGGGTAGCTACGAGCAGTACTTC. This sequence encodes CASSKAQGSYEQYF. The variable domain in full, completed from reference TRBV7-2 and TRBJ2-7, reads GAGVSQSPSNKVTEKGKDVELRCDPISGHTALYWYRQSLGQGLEFLIYFQGNSAPDKSGLPSDRFSAERTGGSVSTLTIQRTQQEDSAVYLCASSKAQGSYEQYFGPGTRLTVT.

The chain recombines TRBV5-6 with TRBJ1-1, with TRBD1 identical over 10 bases. Germline loops: CDR1 SGHDT, CDR2 YYEEEE. This CDR3 has 15 amino acids. V shed 3 bases, J shed 5 bases, and the junction held 7 bases outside the gene matches. CDR3 amino acids: CASSWTGGSRTEAFF. In DNA, the CDR3 is TGTGCCAGCAGCTGGACAGGGGGTTCGAGGACTGAAGCTTTCTTT.

This chain uses TRBV19 with TRBJ2-3; D is unclear. Germline CDR1 and CDR2: LNHDA and SQIVND (reference sequence). The CDR3 extends over 12 amino acids. V lost 5 bases and J lost 8, with 11 bases in between. CDR3 in amino acids: CASSGHLRTQYF. The CDR3, as DNA: TGTGCCAGTAGTGGGCACCTCCGTACGCAGTATTTT.